These 3 T cell receptor beta chains came from one sample sequenced in a study of CD8 T cells in Susac syndrome. Reverse transcription of about 0.5 to 1 ug RNA was carried out with random hexamers. One entry per CDR3 protein, called by TCRdb with MiXCR from the immunoSEQ multiplex PCR reads. The profile covers roughly 200,000 distinct CDR3 sequences, with 95% appearing a single time and around 0.082% taken by the ten largest. Sample: CD4+ T cells from PBMCs. Receptors originate from a human donor with multiple sclerosis.

V and J are TRBV6-5 and TRBJ2-7; 7 nucleotides match TRBD1. CDR1 MNHEY and CDR2 SVGAGI come from the germline V gene. J gave up 4 bases and V 6 bases, and 12 bases lay outside the gene matches. The CDR3 is 15 residues long. In nucleotides, the CDR3 is TGTGCCAGCAGCCCCGACAGGGACCCTACTTACGAGCAGTACGTC. This gives the protein CASSPDRDPTYEQYV.

This rearrangement joins TRBV6-5 to TRBJ2-1, with D tentatively TRBD1 (6 bases). Germline assignment: CDR1 MNHEY and CDR2 SVGAGI. The CDR3 totals 13 residues. V was pared by 6 bases and J by 4 bases, with 10 bases between. The CDR3 here is CASREQGYNEQFF. In DNA form, the CDR3 reads TGTGCCAGCAGAGAACAGGGATACAATGAGCAGTTCTTC.

The chain joins TRBV29-1 to TRBJ2-7; TRBD1 matches at 10 bases. J was trimmed by 5 bases and V by 3 bases; bases with no gene match: 4. The CDR3 runs to 13 residues. Per germline, CDR1 SQVTM and CDR2 ANQGSEA. The CDR3 coding sequence is TGCAGCGTTGAGGGACAGGGGAAAAACGAGCAGTACGTC. It is translated as CSVEGQGKNEQYV.